Below are 18 T cell receptor beta chains sequenced from a single sample in a study of persistence of HIV-infected CD4 T cells. For these TCRs, the target antigens are not known. An overlapping HIV-1 Gag peptide pool stimulated these cells at 0.95 to 1 ug/peptide/mL. CD40L-negative CD69-negative CD45RO-high memory CD4+ T cells were sorted as populations depleted of antigen-responding cells. Sequencing used immunoSEQ version 4 in survey mode. Clones were sequenced by immunoSEQ multiplex PCR, and TCRdb holds only the in-frame ones, with some missing. The sample lists 30,000 to 40,000 clones; approximately 80% were seen once. Source: CD4+ T cells sorted from PBMCs after roughly 20-hour stimulation, taken from a patient who received antiretroviral therapy. All receptors come from an adult woman with HIV who was CMV-seropositive.

CDR3 DNA sequence: TGTGCCAGCAGGTCGGGAGGCTCCTACGAGCAGTACTTC. Its protein is CASRSGGSYEQYF. The J gene is TRBJ2-7, the V gene TRBV28, with 7 nucleotides matching TRBD2. Germline assignment: CDR1 MDHEN and CDR2 SYDVKM. Germline trimming cut 6 bases from V and 0 bases from J; bases unmatched to any gene: 2. CDR3 size: 13 residues.

The CDR3: CASSSVRVTATDTQYF. DNA for the CDR3: TGCGCCAGCAGCTCAGTCAGAGTAACAGCCACAGATACGCAGTATTTT. The gene calls are TRBV4-1 and TRBJ2-3; D is unclear. The CDR3 runs 16 residues. Germline CDR1 and CDR2: MGHRA and YSYEKL. V was cut by 5 bases and J by 2 bases, with 17 bases left in between.

V gene TRBV10-1 combines with J gene TRBJ2-3, with D perhaps matching TRBD1 (6 bases). V was trimmed by 2 bases and J by 11 bases, leaving 8 bases between them. The CDR3 loop spans 11 amino acids. CDR1 and CDR2 from the germline V gene are WNHNN and SYGVQD (reference sequence). CDR3 bases: TGCGCCAGCAGTGAGGGACAGCTGCAGTATTTT. Amino acids: CASSEGQLQYF.

V gene TRBV5-4 combines with J gene TRBJ1-4; 9 bases match TRBD1. The CDR3 extends over 15 amino acids. The V and J ends lost 4 bases and 5 bases, in that order; junction bases with no gene match: 6. From germline, CDR1 is SGHNT and CDR2 YYREEE (reference sequence). The CDR3 DNA reads as TGTGCCAGCAGCCTCGGACAGGGGCGGAATGAAAAACTGTTTTTT. The encoded protein is CASSLGQGRNEKLFF.

This chain joins TRBV28 and TRBJ2-1; perhaps TRBD1 as D (6 bases). With 5 bases removed from V and 1 base from J, the gap between germline ends came to 12 bases. Germline CDR1 and CDR2: MDHEN and SYDVKM. This CDR3 contains 15 residues. The CDR3: CASSSQDRSYNEQFF. The CDR3 DNA reads TGTGCCAGCAGTAGCCAAGACAGGTCCTACAATGAGCAGTTCTTC. Based on the CDR3 plus reference TRBV28 and TRBJ2-1, the full variable domain is DVKVTQSSRYLVKRTGEKVFLECVQDMDHENMFWYRQDPGLGLRLIYFSYDVKMKEKGDIPEGYSVSREKKERFSLILESASTNQTSMYLCASSSQDRSYNEQFFGPGTRLTVL.

This rearrangement joins TRBV12-3 or TRBV12-4 to TRBJ2-4, with D perhaps matching TRBD1 or TRBD2 (5 bases each). V gave up 5 bases and J gave up 7 bases, with 12 bases separating them. The CDR3 sequence is 13 residues long. CDR3 residues: CASSPGRGNIQYF. CDR3 nucleotides: TGTGCCAGCAGTCCCGGACGGGGCAACATTCAGTACTTC.

This clone is a singleton in its sample. This chain links TRBV2 with TRBJ1-2; D call uncertain. Trimming pared 6 bases from V and 3 bases from J, leaving 17 bases between. Per germline, CDR1 SNHLY and CDR2 FYNNEI. CDR3 size: 15 residues. The CDR3 coding sequence is TGTGCCAGCAGGGGAAACAGAAACATTTACTATGGCTACACCTTC. Its protein product is CASRGNRNIYYGYTF.

The chain employs TRBV19 and TRBJ1-2, with D uncertain. V lost 0 bases and J 3 bases, leaving 8 bases between the germline ends. From germline, CDR1 is LNHDA and CDR2 SQIVND (reference sequence). CDR3 length equals 14 residues. This CDR3 reads CASSIEPKDYGYTF. In DNA, the CDR3 is TGTGCCAGTAGTATAGAACCCAAGGACTATGGCTACACCTTC.

This chain connects TRBV24-1 to TRBJ1-2; the D is unclear. The CDR3 runs 11 residues. From germline, CDR1 is KGHDR and CDR2 SFDVKD. Trimming took off 1 base at V and 5 bases at J, with 1 base between the two ends. The CDR3 bases are TGTGCCACCAGTGATTTATATGGCTACACCTTC. As protein: CATSDLYGYTF.

The genes are TRBV10-1 and TRBJ2-3; 8 bases match TRBD2. The germline CDR1 and CDR2 sequences are WNHNN and SYGVQD (reference sequence). Trimming cost V 0 bases and J 10 bases; bases outside gene matches: 9. CDR3 length equals 15 residues. The CDR3 region is CASSESRAGGLSQYF. The DNA for the CDR3 is TGCGCCAGCAGTGAGTCGAGGGCGGGGGGCCTTTCGCAGTATTTT.

The genes are TRBV5-1 and TRBJ1-3, with no clear D. The CDR3 is made up of 16 amino acids. Germline values: CDR1 SGHRS, CDR2 YFSETQ. The V end was cut by 0 bases, the J end by 0 bases, with 10 bases between. CDR3 residues: CASSLGFMGSGNTIYF. DNA of the CDR3: TGCGCCAGCAGCTTGGGGTTTATGGGCTCTGGAAACACCATATATTTT.

The rearrangement uses TRBV24-1 and TRBJ2-3; 8 bases are shared with TRBD2. Germline trimming cut 3 bases from V and 5 bases from J; bases unmatched to any gene: 12. In germline, CDR1 is KGHDR, CDR2 SFDVKD. This CDR3 contains 17 residues. As DNA, the CDR3 is TGTGCCACCAGTGATCTCGCCGGGGGGGGCACGAAAGATACGCAGTATTTT. It encodes CATSDLAGGGTKDTQYF.

The chain links TRBV9 to TRBJ1-2; 10 nucleotides line up with TRBD1. The CDR3 has 15 residues. The junction had 2 bases not matched to a gene; V was cut back by 0 bases and J by 3 bases. Germline CDR1 and CDR2: SGDLS and YYNGEE. This chain's CDR3 is CASSVGQGAYYGYTF. The CDR3 DNA reads TGTGCCAGCAGCGTAGGACAGGGGGCCTACTATGGCTACACCTTC.

The genes are TRBV6-5 and TRBJ2-5; D not certain. The CDR3 is 10 residues long. Per germline, CDR1 MNHEY and CDR2 SVGAGI. Here the CDR3 reads CAALQETQYF. The CDR3 nucleotides are TGTGCTGCACTACAAGAGACCCAGTACTTC.

This clone appeared once. The J gene is TRBJ2-1, the V gene TRBV27, with 9 bases identical to TRBD1. The trim removed 9 bases at V and 1 base at J, leaving 4 bases unmatched. Germline V lookup: CDR1 MNHEY, CDR2 SMNVEV (reference sequence). This CDR3 is built from 14 residues. CDR3 residues: CASLGQGSYNEQFF. CDR3 DNA: TGTGCCAGTCTCGGACAGGGGTCCTACAATGAGCAGTTCTTC.

The chain employs TRBV5-4 and TRBJ1-2; 8 positions match TRBD1. The CDR3 has 15 amino acids. Germline values: CDR1 SGHNT, CDR2 YYREEE (reference sequence). After removal of 4 bases from V and 4 bases from J, the junction contained 9 bases not matched to a gene. CDR3 sequence reads: CASSGLTGESYGYTF. CDR3 nucleotide sequence: TGTGCCAGCAGCGGGTTGACAGGGGAGAGCTATGGCTACACCTTC.

V is TRBV7-8 and J is TRBJ2-7; possibly TRBD2 for D (6 bases). CDR3 size: 13 residues. V was shortened by 1 base and J by 5 bases, with 9 bases between the two germline ends. CDR1 and CDR2 from the germline V gene are SGHVS and FQNEAQ. This CDR3 is CASSLVGGHEQYF. The CDR3, as DNA: TGTGCCAGCAGCTTAGTTGGAGGGCACGAGCAGTACTTC.

The chain links TRBV27 to TRBJ2-1; 7 bases match TRBD1. Germline lookup yields CDR1 MNHEY and CDR2 SMNVEV (reference sequence). The CDR3 contains 14 residues. The ends lost 5 bases at V and 0 bases at J; junction bases unmatched: 1. The CDR3 nucleotides are TGTGCCAGCAGTGACAGGGCCTCCTACAATGAGCAGTTCTTC. It encodes CASSDRASYNEQFF.